These 28 T cell receptor beta chains were all obtained from the same sample, sequenced in a study of blood T cells in healthy people across ages. Combining a sample-barcoded 5' primer with a J-beta primer mix, a second PCR ran for roughly 6 to 11 cycles. TCRdb re-called the 5' RACE reads with MiXCR, one entry per CDR3 protein. The table has 1.5 million to 2 million distinct CDR3 sequences, 28% seen once. Specimen: blood. These receptors came from a woman aged 25 to 45 in good health.

This clonotype was picked up a small number of times. The chain is built from TRBV5-5 and TRBJ2-7, with D hard to call. CDR3 length: 14 amino acids. Germline-derived CDR1 and CDR2 are SGHKS and YYEKEE (reference sequence). Trimming pared 5 bases from V and 5 bases from J, leaving 17 bases between. CDR3 in amino acids: CASRLRGEINEQYF. CDR3 nucleotides: TGTGCCAGCAGACTTCGTGGGGAAATAAACGAGCAGTACTTC. The variable domain in full, completed from reference TRBV5-5 and TRBJ2-7, reads DAGVTQSPTHLIKTRGQQVTLRCSPISGHKSVSWYQQVLGQGPQFIFQYYEKEERGRGNFPDRFSARQFPNYSSELNVNALLLGDSALYLCASRLRGEINEQYFGPGTRLTVT.

The rearrangement uses TRBV29-1 and TRBJ2-7, with 8 bases lining up with TRBD1. V was clipped by 6 bases and J by 5 bases; unmatched bases: 6. The V gene's germline CDR1 is SQVTM and CDR2 ANQGSEA. The CDR3 sequence is 12 residues long. The CDR3 region has the DNA TGCAGCGTGGACGGACAGGGCAACGAGCAGTACTTC. Encoded protein: CSVDGQGNEQYF.

The chain couples TRBV27 to TRBJ2-1; D is unclear. The CDR3 spans 14 residues. The germline V and J ends were trimmed by 6 bases and 6 bases, with 15 bases remaining between them. The germline V gene has CDR1 MNHEY and CDR2 SMNVEV (reference sequence). CDR3 nucleotide sequence: TGTGCCAGCAGCCGATCCGTCCGGGTCAATGAGCAGTTCTTC. It codes for CASSRSVRVNEQFF.

The chain couples TRBV3-1 to TRBJ2-6; maybe TRBD2 (6 bases). The CDR3 is 16 amino acids. V was pared by 5 bases and J by 1 base, with 12 bases between. Looked up from germline, CDR1 is LGHDT and CDR2 is YNNKEL (reference sequence). DNA for the CDR3: TGTGCCAGCAGCGCCCTGGGGACTTCTGGGGCCAACGTCCTGACTTTC. It is translated as CASSALGTSGANVLTF.

The chain has TRBV20-1 and TRBJ1-1; TRBD1 agrees at 8 bases. The CDR3 spans 14 residues. Per the germline V gene, CDR1 is DFQATT and CDR2 is SNEGSKA (reference sequence). V shed 1 base, J shed 7 bases, and the junction held 8 bases outside the gene matches. The CDR3 DNA reads TGCAGTGCTAGAGCGCAAGGACAGGGCGTTGAAGCTTTCTTT. Residues: CSARAQGQGVEAFF.

In its sample, this clonotype was seen a few times. This chain links TRBV7-6 with TRBJ1-4; a weak D match, TRBD1 (5 bases). This CDR3 has 16 amino acids. V dropped 2 bases and J dropped 1 base, with 11 bases sitting between them. Germline V CDR1 and CDR2: SGHVS, FNYEAQ. CDR3: CASSLSQGGTNEKLFF. In DNA form, the CDR3 reads TGTGCCAGCAGCTTAAGTCAGGGAGGAACTAATGAAAAACTGTTTTTT.

In DNA, the CDR3 is TGTGCCAGCAGTTTACCCGGCGGGTACCAAGAGACCCAGTACTTC. Amino acids: CASSLPGGYQETQYF. The V gene is TRBV12-3 or TRBV12-4, the J gene TRBJ2-5, with D tentatively TRBD2 (5 bases). The ends were cut back, 2 bases at V and 0 bases at J, with 10 bases in the middle. The CDR3 spans 15 residues.

Worth noting for this clonotype: It is unclear where the CDR3 begins or ends on the DNA, so no DNA is shown, and the CDR3 is as TCRdb lists it. The genes are TRBV21-1 and TRBJ2-1; TRBD1, the D gene given by the table, was not confirmed from the DNA. TRBV21-1 is reported as a pseudogene. Ends included, the CDR3 has 16 residues. The CDR3 loop is CASSPWGPGTWHEQFF.

This clonotype was counted at least ten times. This chain joins TRBV6-1 and TRBJ1-5, with 9 bases fitting TRBD1. V lost 0 bases to trimming and J lost 6 bases; unmatched junction nucleotides: 6. The CDR3 has 16 residues. The germline CDR1 and CDR2 sequences are MNHNS and SASEGT. CDR3 bases: TGTGCCAGCAGTGAAGCATGGACAGGGGTTGGTCAGCCCCAGCATTTT. Translating gives CASSEAWTGVGQPQHF.

This clonotype was detected only a few times. The chain employs TRBV5-1 and TRBJ2-5, with TRBD1 matching over 9 bases. Trimming took 7 bases from V and 5 from J; bases not matched to a gene: 15. The CDR3 length is 16 residues. Germline V gene sequence: CDR1 SGHRS, CDR2 YFSETQ. The CDR3 reads CASGLILQGARETQYF. The CDR3, as DNA: TGCGCCAGCGGGCTAATTTTACAGGGGGCCCGTGAGACCCAGTACTTC.

This clonotype was recorded a few times. The chain links TRBV6-5 to TRBJ1-2, with TRBD1 identical over 9 bases. This CDR3 has 14 amino acids. Germline CDR1 and CDR2: MNHEY and SVGAGI. V lost 6 bases, J lost 4 bases, and 6 bases stayed unmatched. CDR3 sequence (DNA): TGTGCCAGCAGGGAACGGGACAGGGCCTATGGCTACACCTTC. This sequence encodes CASRERDRAYGYTF.

This chain uses TRBV18 with TRBJ1-1; D ambiguous. V lost 2 bases, J lost 2 bases, and 12 bases lay in between. CDR1 and CDR2 (germline): KGHSH, LQKENI. The CDR3 extends over 15 amino acids. The CDR3 reads CASSPGPAVNTEAFF. CDR3 nucleotide sequence: TGTGCCAGCTCACCAGGGCCGGCCGTCAACACTGAAGCTTTCTTT.

The rearrangement joins TRBV4-2 to TRBJ2-3, with 7 bases aligning to TRBD1. Germline V gives CDR1 LGHNA, CDR2 YNFKEQ. The CDR3 is made up of 15 amino acids. V gave up 5 bases and J gave up 3 bases; unmatched junction bases: 8. The CDR3 DNA reads TGTGCCAGCAGCGCCGGGACAGCTAATACAGATACGCAGTATTTT. It translates to CASSAGTANTDTQYF.

This clonotype was seen a few times. V usage is TRBV7-2 and J usage is TRBJ2-3, with unresolved D. V shed 2 bases and J shed 0 bases, with 9 bases lying between them. The CDR3 is made up of 15 amino acids. Germline-derived CDR1 and CDR2 are SGHTA and FQGNSA. CDR3 coding DNA: TGTGCCAGCAGCTTAAGTCGGAAAAGCACAGATACGCAGTATTTT. It encodes CASSLSRKSTDTQYF.

This clonotype came up a few times. V and J are TRBV4-3 and TRBJ1-2, with 9 bases aligning to TRBD1. V was pared by 1 base and J by 3 bases, with 6 bases of the junction left unmatched. Per the germline V gene, CDR1 is LGHNA and CDR2 is YSLEER. The CDR3 covers 16 residues. The CDR3 region has the DNA TGCGCCAGCAGCCAAGGACAGGGGGAAAATTACTATGGCTACACCTTC. It codes for CASSQGQGENYYGYTF.

This clonotype occurred a few times. V gene TRBV15 combines with J gene TRBJ2-7; TRBD1 matches at 11 bases. Unmatched junction bases numbered 5, after V lost 4 bases and J lost 6 bases. CDR3 length: 14 amino acids. The V gene's germline CDR1 is LNHNV and CDR2 YYDKDF (reference sequence). The CDR3 coding sequence is TGTGCCACCAGCATTGGACAGGGGGCTGGCGAGCAGTACTTC. Its protein is CATSIGQGAGEQYF.

There are many counts of this clonotype. One end of the junction does not line up with germline, which may come from a read error. The V gene is TRBV20-1, the J gene TRBJ2-7; D not certain. This CDR3 spans 11 amino acids. The germline CDR1 and CDR2 sequences are DFQATT and SNEGSKA (reference sequence). CDR3 loop: CSATPGYEQYF. The CDR3 region has the DNA TGCAGCGCTACACCTGGGTACGAGCAGTACTTC.

As regards this clonotype: The final CDR3 position lacks the conserved phenylalanine or tryptophan, pointing to a likely read error. The rearrangement uses TRBV5-1 and TRBJ2-6; D remains ambiguous. CDR3 size: 14 residues. Trimming took off 3 bases at V and 0 bases at J, with 4 bases between the two ends. Germline loops: CDR1 SGHRS, CDR2 YFSETQ. CDR3 sequence: CASSSSSGANVLTY. CDR3 in DNA: TGCGCCAGCAGCTCCTCCTCTGGGGCCAACGTCCTGACTTAC.

To note about this clonotype: Just one base apart from a much larger clone, this may be a read error. The V call is TRBV9, the J call TRBJ2-4; no firm D call. The J call could be wrong; TRBJ2-7 is a better fit for the DNA end. The CDR3 consists of 12 residues. The germline V gene has CDR1 SGDLS and CDR2 YYNGEE. CDR3 in DNA: TGTGCCGGCAGCGTAGGGTCCTCCGAGCAGTACTTC. This sequence encodes CAGSVGSSEQYF.

The chain employs TRBV7-9 and TRBJ2-3; the D is unclear. Germline V gene data show CDR1 as SEHNR and CDR2 as FQNEAQ (reference sequence). The CDR3 contains 14 residues. V shed 5 bases and J shed 0 bases, with 9 bases lying between them. The CDR3 reads CASSPFTSTDTQYF. The CDR3 nucleotides read TGTGCCAGCAGCCCCTTCACTAGCACAGATACGCAGTATTTT.

CDR3 sequence (DNA): TGTGCCACCAGCAGAGGGGTCGGACCAGCGAATGAGCAGTTCTTC. This gives the protein CATSRGVGPANEQFF. The gene calls are TRBV15 and TRBJ2-1, with D unclear. The ends were cut back, 1 base at V and 7 bases at J, with 14 bases in the middle. Germline V CDR1 and CDR2: LNHNV, YYDKDF (reference sequence). The CDR3 runs to 15 residues.

The chain employs TRBV6-5 and TRBJ1-5, with D possibly TRBD1 on 5 matching bases. V lost 2 bases, J lost 7 bases, and 9 bases lay in between. The germline CDR1 and CDR2 sequences are MNHEY and SVGAGI. The CDR3 has 13 residues. The CDR3 spells CASSYRGEQPQHF. The CDR3 DNA reads as TGTGCCAGCAGTTACAGGGGAGAACAGCCCCAGCATTTT.

The chain combines TRBV18 with TRBJ2-7, with 7 bases that match TRBD2. Germline values: CDR1 KGHSH, CDR2 LQKENI. This CDR3 is built from 13 residues. V lost 3 bases to trimming and J lost 4 bases; unmatched junction nucleotides: 3. The CDR3 DNA is TGTGCCAGCTCACCGCGGGAGCGATACGAGCAGTACTTC. Amino acids: CASSPRERYEQYF.

In regard to this clonotype: Possible read error: a much larger clone is one base away. This chain links TRBV7-2 with TRBJ2-4; possibly TRBD2 for D (6 bases). Germline-derived CDR1 and CDR2 are SGHTA and FQGNSA. This CDR3 has 16 amino acids. The CDR3 sequence is CVSSLAGSRTKNIQYF. CDR3 DNA sequence: TGTGTCAGCAGCTTAGCCGGGAGCAGGACCAAAAACATTCAGTACTTC.

About this clonotype itself: At one end, the junction sequence differs from germline, possibly due to a read error. This rearrangement joins TRBV18 to TRBJ1-4, with unresolved D. The CDR3 covers 14 residues. CDR1 is KGHSH and CDR2 is LQKENI in the germline V gene. The CDR3 loop reads CASSPGVFNEKRFF. DNA of the CDR3: TGTGCCAGCTCACCCGGGGTCTTTAATGAAAAACGGTTTTTT.

In regard to this clonotype: A read error may explain this, as a much larger clone is one base away. Because the CDR3's place on the DNA is in doubt, the DNA is left out and the CDR3 is given as listed by TCRdb. The chain carries TRBV5-1 and TRBJ2-6. Germline V CDR1 and CDR2: SGHRS, YFSETQ. The CDR3 has 13 amino acids, counting both end residues. The CDR3 is CASSWAGGNVRTF.

The chain combines TRBV12-3 or TRBV12-4 with TRBJ2-7; 14 bases agree with TRBD2. The V and J ends lost 2 bases and 6 bases, in that order; junction bases with no gene match: 9. CDR3 length: 17 residues. The CDR3 protein is CASSLLTSGRAGGEQYF. DNA for the CDR3: TGTGCCAGCAGTTTATTGACTAGCGGGAGGGCGGGGGGCGAGCAGTACTTC.

This clonotype has ten or more counts. V and J are TRBV10-3 and TRBJ2-7, with 11 positions matching TRBD2. Germline trimming cut 6 bases from V and 2 bases from J; bases unmatched to any gene: 6. The CDR3 spans 15 residues. Germline V gives CDR1 ENHRY, CDR2 SYGVKD. The DNA of the CDR3 is TGTGCCATCAGGCCCGGGACTAGCGGAACCTACGAGCAGTACTTC. It yields the protein CAIRPGTSGTYEQYF.